Here is one TCR beta chain with its context. What it binds is unknown. This entry belongs to a study of cytomegalovirus exposure and HLA in healthy donors. Study-wide background: Early released data had tens of millions of unique TCRs, all coming from HLA-typed donors.

Each of the donors was a healthy bone marrow donor. Whole-study findings and limits: Presence/absence comparisons presumed near-even sequencing depth among donors. Investigators reported about 160 TCR beta chains as tied to cytomegalovirus.

The PCR was carried out with 60 Vbeta primers and 13 Jbeta primers. TCRdb keeps only in-frame clones here, not all; method: immunoSEQ multiplex PCR. Of about 160,000 clones listed, around four fifths are singletons. Material for sequencing was PBMCs. The clonotype comes from a man younger than 35 in good health and CMV-seropositive.

The CDR3 loop reads CAIMKGASTDTQYF. The CDR3 DNA reads as TGTGCCATCATGAAAGGGGCGAGCACAGATACGCAGTATTTT. V and J are TRBV10-3 and TRBJ2-3, with D maybe TRBD1 (5 bases). The CDR3 contains 14 residues. V was shortened by 7 bases and J by 0 bases, with 11 bases between the two germline ends. CDR1 ENHRY and CDR2 SYGVKD come from the germline V gene.